A few counts support the clone carrying this T cell receptor (beta chain). Produced via immunoSEQ multiplex PCR; TCRdb's table is partial and in-frame only. The sample lists 380,000 or so clones, about 86% occurring once. Between the trimmed V and J ends, which lost 1 base and 0 bases, there was a span of 7 bases. The germline V gene has CDR1 LGHNA and CDR2 YSLEER. The CDR3 totals 16 residues. Treatment noted: about 20 received Ad26.COV2.S at low or high dose, single or two shots; about 5 received placebo; per-sample allocation not given. Day 63 after the first vaccine or placebo injection was the time point for sampling. This sample was included in a study of Ad26.COV2.S vaccination and SARS-CoV-2 variants. At the level of the study: Doses of Ad26.COV2.S were injected into muscle once or twice, 56 days apart.

This chain links TRBV4-3 with TRBJ2-6, with a tentative D call TRBD2 (5 bases). Sequenced material: peripheral blood, taken in a trial of Ad26.COV2.S vaccine versus placebo. The sequence was obtained from a person aged 18 to 59 who received the Ad26.COV2.S COVID-19 vaccine or a placebo. CDR3 nucleotide sequence: TGCGCCAGCAGCCAAGGGAGGACCTCTGGGGCCAACGTCCTGACTTTC. Translation: CASSQGRTSGANVLTF.